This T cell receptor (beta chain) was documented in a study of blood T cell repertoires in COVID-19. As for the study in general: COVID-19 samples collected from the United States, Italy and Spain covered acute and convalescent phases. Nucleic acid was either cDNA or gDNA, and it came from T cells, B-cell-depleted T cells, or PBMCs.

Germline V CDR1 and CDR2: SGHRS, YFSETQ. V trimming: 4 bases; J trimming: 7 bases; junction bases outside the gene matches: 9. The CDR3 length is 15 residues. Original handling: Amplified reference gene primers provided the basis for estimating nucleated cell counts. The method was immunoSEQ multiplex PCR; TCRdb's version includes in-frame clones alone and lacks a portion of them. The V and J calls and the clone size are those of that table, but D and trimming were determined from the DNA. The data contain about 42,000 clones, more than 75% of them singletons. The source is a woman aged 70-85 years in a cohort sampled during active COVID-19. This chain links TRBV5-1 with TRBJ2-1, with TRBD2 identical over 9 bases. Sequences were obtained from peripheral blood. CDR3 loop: CASSRASGVLNEQFF. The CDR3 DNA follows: TGCGCCAGCAGCAGGGCTAGCGGGGTGCTTAATGAGCAGTTCTTC. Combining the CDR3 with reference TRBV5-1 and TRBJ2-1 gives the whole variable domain KAGVTQTPRYLIKTRGQQVTLSCSPISGHRSVSWYQQTPGQGLQFLFEYFSETQRNKGNFPGRFSGRQFSNSRSEMNVSTLELGDSALYLCASSRASGVLNEQFFGPGTRLTVL.